This T cell receptor (beta chain) stems from a study of beta chain features in type 1 diabetes. As for the study in general: Cell yields, age and gender were similar between patients and healthy donors.

On this clone: The antigen remains undetermined.

Donors contributed one heparinised blood draw apiece, averaging around 120 mL. Staining for CD45RO/CCR7/CD25/CD127/CD95/CD27 allowed sorting of CD4+ naive, central memory, regulatory and stem cell-like memory cells. General study results and limits: Type 1 diabetes patients had VDJ junctions that carried fewer insertions and more deletions.

Isolated RNA was reverse transcribed in full, so expressed TCRB transcripts were sequenced. Assay: immunoSEQ multiplex PCR; the TCRdb copy retains only in-frame clones and omits some. The profile shows under 450,000 clones, 11% to 15% of them singletons. The CDR3 has 14 residues. The V gene lost 1 base and the J gene lost 5 bases, with 12 bases spanning the gap. CDR1 GTSNPN and CDR2 SVGIG come from the germline V gene (reference sequence). The V and J genes are TRBV30 and TRBJ1-5; D is unclear. Sequenced input: naive CD4+ T cells from blood. The sequence derives from a man between 25 and 39 years old in good health. CDR3 in DNA: TGTGCCTGGAGTGGGACGTTATCCCATCAGCCCCAGCATTTT. This encodes CAWSGTLSHQPQHF. Based on the CDR3 plus reference TRBV30 and TRBJ1-5, the full variable domain is SQTIHQWPATLVQPVGSPLSLECTVEGTSNPNLYWYRQAAGRGLQLLFYSVGIGQISSEVPQNLSASRPQDRQFILSSKKLLLSDSGFYLCAWSGTLSHQPQHFGDGTRLSIL.